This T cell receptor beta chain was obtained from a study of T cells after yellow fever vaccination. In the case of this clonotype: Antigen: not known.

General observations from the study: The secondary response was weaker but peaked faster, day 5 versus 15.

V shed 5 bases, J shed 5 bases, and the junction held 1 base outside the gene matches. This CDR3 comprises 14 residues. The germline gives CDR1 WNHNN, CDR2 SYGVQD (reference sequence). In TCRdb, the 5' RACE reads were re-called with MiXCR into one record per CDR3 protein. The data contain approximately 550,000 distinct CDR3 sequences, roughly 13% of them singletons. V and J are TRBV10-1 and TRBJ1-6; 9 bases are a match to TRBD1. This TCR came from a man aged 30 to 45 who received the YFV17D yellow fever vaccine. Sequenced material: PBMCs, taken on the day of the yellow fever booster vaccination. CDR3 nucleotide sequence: TGCGCCAGCAGTAGGGACAGGGATAATTCACCCCTCCACTTT. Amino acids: CASSRDRDNSPLHF.